This record looks at one TCR beta chain sequence and its context. TCRdb analysed the reads with MiXCR anew, one entry per CDR3 protein. The table has roughly 200,000 distinct CDR3 sequences, approximately 18% seen once; the top ten hold approximately 25%. The record originates from a study of T cell repertoires in cytomegalovirus infection. Source material: CD8+ T cells from PBMCs. This clonotype was sampled from a human donor in good health (CMV status not recorded). Some clones in this sample may be carry-over from other donors' samples.

This chain's CDR3 is CASTEEWTDQETQYF. CDR3 coding DNA: TGTGCCAGCACCGAGGAGTGGACAGACCAAGAGACCCAGTACTTC. The chain links TRBV6-1 to TRBJ2-5, with D perhaps matching TRBD1 (6 bases). The CDR3 loop spans 15 amino acids. V was shortened by 7 bases and J by 0 bases, with 15 bases between the two germline ends. Germline V CDR1 and CDR2: MNHNS, SASEGT.